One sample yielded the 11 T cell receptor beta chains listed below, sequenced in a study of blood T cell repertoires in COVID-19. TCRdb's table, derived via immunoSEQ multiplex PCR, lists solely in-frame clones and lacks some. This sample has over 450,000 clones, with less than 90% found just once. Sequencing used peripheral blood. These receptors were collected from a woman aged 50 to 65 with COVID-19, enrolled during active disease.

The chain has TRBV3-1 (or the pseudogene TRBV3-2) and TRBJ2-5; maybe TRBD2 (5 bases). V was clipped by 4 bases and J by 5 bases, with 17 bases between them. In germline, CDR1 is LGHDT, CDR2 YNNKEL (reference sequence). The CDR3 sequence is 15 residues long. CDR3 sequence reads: CASSPNLDYGETQYF. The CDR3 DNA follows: TGTGCCAGCAGCCCTAATCTAGACTACGGGGAGACCCAGTACTTC.

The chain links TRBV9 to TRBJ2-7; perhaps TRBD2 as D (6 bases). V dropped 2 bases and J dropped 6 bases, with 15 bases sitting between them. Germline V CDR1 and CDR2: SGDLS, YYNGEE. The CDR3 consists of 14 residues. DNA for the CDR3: TGTGCCAGCAGCGTCGACGCGGGGTTGCGCGAGCAGTACTTC. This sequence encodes CASSVDAGLREQYF.

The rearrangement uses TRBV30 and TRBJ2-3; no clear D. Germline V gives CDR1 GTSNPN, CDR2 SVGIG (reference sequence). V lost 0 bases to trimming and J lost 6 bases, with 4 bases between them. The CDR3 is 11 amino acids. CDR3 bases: TGTGCCTGGAGTGTCGGGGATACGCAGTATTTT. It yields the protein CAWSVGDTQYF.

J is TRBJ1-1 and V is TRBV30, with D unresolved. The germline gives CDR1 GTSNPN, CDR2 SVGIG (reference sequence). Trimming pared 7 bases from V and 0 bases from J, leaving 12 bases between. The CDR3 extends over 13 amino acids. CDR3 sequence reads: CALTRLLNTEAFF. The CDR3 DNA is TGTGCCTTGACTCGACTGCTGAACACTGAAGCTTTCTTT. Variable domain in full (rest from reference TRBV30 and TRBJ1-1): SQTIHQWPATLVQPVGSPLSLECTVEGTSNPNLYWYRQAAGRGLQLLFYSVGIGQISSEVPQNLSASRPQDRQFILSSKKLLLSDSGFYLCALTRLLNTEAFFGQGTRLTVV.

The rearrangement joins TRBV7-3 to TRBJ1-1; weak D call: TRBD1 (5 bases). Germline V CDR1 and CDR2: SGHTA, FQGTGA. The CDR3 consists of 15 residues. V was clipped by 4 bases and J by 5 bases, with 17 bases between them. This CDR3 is CASSSTVGGKTEAFF. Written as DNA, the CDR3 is TGTGCCAGCAGCTCCACCGTCGGGGGGAAGACTGAAGCTTTCTTT.

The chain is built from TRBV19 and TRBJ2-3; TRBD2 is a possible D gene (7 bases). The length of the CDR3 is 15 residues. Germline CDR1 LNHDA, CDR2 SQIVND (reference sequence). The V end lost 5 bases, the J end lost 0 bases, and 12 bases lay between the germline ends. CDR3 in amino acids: CASSRRGRSTDTQYF. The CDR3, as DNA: TGTGCCAGTAGTCGGCGGGGGCGTAGCACAGATACGCAGTATTTT.

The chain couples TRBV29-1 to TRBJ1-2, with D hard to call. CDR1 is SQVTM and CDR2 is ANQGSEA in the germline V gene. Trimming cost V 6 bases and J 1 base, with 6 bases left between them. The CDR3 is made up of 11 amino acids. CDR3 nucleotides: TGCAGCGTGAAGAGTAACTATGGCTACACCTTC. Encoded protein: CSVKSNYGYTF.

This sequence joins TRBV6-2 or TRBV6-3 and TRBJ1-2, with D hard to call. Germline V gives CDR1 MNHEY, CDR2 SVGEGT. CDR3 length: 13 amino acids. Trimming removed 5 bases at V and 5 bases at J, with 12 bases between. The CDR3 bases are TGTGCCAGCAGTCCCCCTCCGTTATATGGCTACACCTTC. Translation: CASSPPPLYGYTF.

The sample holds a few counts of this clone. DNA of the CDR3: TGTGCCAGTAGTATGGTAGGGGCCTACGAGCAGTACTTC. The encoded protein is CASSMVGAYEQYF. The rearrangement uses TRBV19 and TRBJ2-7, with D tentatively TRBD1 (5 bases). CDR3 length: 13 residues. In germline, CDR1 is LNHDA, CDR2 SQIVND (reference sequence). The ends were cut back, 3 bases at V and 2 bases at J, with 8 bases in the middle.

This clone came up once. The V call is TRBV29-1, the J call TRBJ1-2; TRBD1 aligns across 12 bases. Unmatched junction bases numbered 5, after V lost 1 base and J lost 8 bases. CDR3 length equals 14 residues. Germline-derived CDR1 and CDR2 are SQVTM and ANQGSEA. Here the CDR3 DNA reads TGCAGCGTTGAAGCCGGGACAGGGGGCGCAGGCTACACCTTC. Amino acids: CSVEAGTGGAGYTF.

CDR3 sequence (DNA): TGTGCCAGCAGGGGAGGGGACTATGGCTACACCTTC. It codes for CASRGGDYGYTF. The J gene is TRBJ1-2, the V gene TRBV6-6; tentative D call: TRBD1 (5 bases). Trimming removed 6 bases at V and 3 bases at J, with 8 bases between. Germline-derived CDR1 and CDR2 are MNHNY and SVGAGI (reference sequence). This CDR3 comprises 12 residues.